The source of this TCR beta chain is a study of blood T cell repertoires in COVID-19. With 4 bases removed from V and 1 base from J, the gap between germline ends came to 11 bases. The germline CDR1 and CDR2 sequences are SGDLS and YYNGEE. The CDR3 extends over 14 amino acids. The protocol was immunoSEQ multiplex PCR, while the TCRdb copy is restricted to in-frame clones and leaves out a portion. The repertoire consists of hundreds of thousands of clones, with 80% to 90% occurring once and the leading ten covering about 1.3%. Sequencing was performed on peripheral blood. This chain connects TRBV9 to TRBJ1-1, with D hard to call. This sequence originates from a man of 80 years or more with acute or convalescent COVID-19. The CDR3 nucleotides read TGTGCCAGCAGCCCCCTACAGACGAACACTGAAGCTTTCTTT. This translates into CASSPLQTNTEAFF.